A single sample is the source of the 22 T cell receptor beta chains below, sequenced in a study of T cell repertoires in cytomegalovirus infection. From the reads, TCRdb called clonotypes with MiXCR, one entry per CDR3 protein. The data hold some 150,000 distinct CDR3 sequences, with roughly 6.5% observed a single time. Sequencing was performed on PBMCs. The origin of the receptors is a human donor in good health (CMV status not recorded). Some clones in this sample may be carry-over from other donors' samples.

The chain is built from TRBV28 and TRBJ2-2, with 7 positions matching TRBD1. The CDR3 is 14 residues long. From germline, CDR1 is MDHEN and CDR2 SYDVKM. J gave up 4 bases and V 6 bases, and 5 bases lay outside the gene matches. The CDR3 DNA reads as TGTGCCAGCAGGGAGGACAGGACCACCGGGGAGCTGTTTTTT. Its protein product is CASREDRTTGELFF. The whole variable domain, filled in from reference TRBV28 and TRBJ2-2, reads DVKVTQSSRYLVKRTGEKVFLECVQDMDHENMFWYRQDPGLGLRLIYFSYDVKMKEKGDIPEGYSVSREKKERFSLILESASTNQTSMYLCASREDRTTGELFFGEGSRLTVL.

This clonotype was observed many times. The chain links TRBV7-8 to TRBJ1-5; possible D gene TRBD1, 6 bases. CDR3 size: 17 residues. Germline CDR1 SGHVS, CDR2 FQNEAQ. V dropped 0 bases and J dropped 3 bases, with 15 bases sitting between them. The CDR3 region has the DNA TGTGCCAGCAGCTTAGCGGTTGGACAGAAAACCAATCAGCCCCAGCATTTT. It encodes CASSLAVGQKTNQPQHF. Combining the CDR3 with reference TRBV7-8 and TRBJ1-5 gives the whole variable domain GAGVSQSPRYKVAKRGQDVALRCDPISGHVSLFWYQQALGQGPEFLTYFQNEAQLDKSGLPSDRFFAERPEGSVSTLKIQRTQQEDSAVYLCASSLAVGQKTNQPQHFGDGTRLSIL.

This clonotype has at least ten counts. The V gene is TRBV7-2, the J gene TRBJ2-1, with no clear D. V dropped 0 bases and J dropped 0 bases, with 6 bases sitting between them. Germline V gene data show CDR1 as SGHTA and CDR2 as FQGNSA. The CDR3 totals 15 residues. The CDR3 is CASSLAPGSYNEQFF. In DNA form, the CDR3 reads TGTGCCAGCAGCTTAGCGCCAGGCTCCTACAATGAGCAGTTCTTC. The entire variable domain, with the rest obtained from reference TRBV7-2 and TRBJ2-1, is as follows: GAGVSQSPSNKVTEKGKDVELRCDPISGHTALYWYRQSLGQGLEFLIYFQGNSAPDKSGLPSDRFSAERTGGSVSTLTIQRTQQEDSAVYLCASSLAPGSYNEQFFGPGTRLTVL.

Ten or more counts support this clonotype. The J gene is TRBJ2-3, the V gene TRBV7-2; 10 bases are shared with TRBD2. The CDR3 sequence is 17 residues long. The germline gives CDR1 SGHTA, CDR2 FQGNSA. V gave up 3 bases and J gave up 2 bases; unmatched junction bases: 8. The CDR3 spells CASSLGLAGDPTDTQYF. In DNA, the CDR3 is TGTGCCAGCAGCTTGGGGCTAGCGGGGGACCCCACAGATACGCAGTATTTT.

About this clonotype: At one of its ends the junction is not consistent with the germline gene, which may arise from a read error. The rearrangement uses TRBV19 and TRBJ2-1; 8 bases line up with TRBD2. This CDR3 is built from 15 residues. Germline values: CDR1 LNHDA, CDR2 SQIVND (reference sequence). The CDR3 bases are TGTGCCACCCGACTCGGAGCGGGGGACTACAATGAGCAGGTCTTC. Amino acids: CATRLGAGDYNEQVF.

This clonotype was counted ten times or more. The chain is built from TRBV4-1 and TRBJ1-1; D is unclear. Germline CDR1 MGHRA, CDR2 YSYEKL. Trimming pared 3 bases from V and 0 bases from J, leaving 2 bases between. The CDR3 runs 12 residues. The CDR3 region is CASSHMNTEAFF. The CDR3, as DNA: TGCGCCAGCAGCCACATGAACACTGAAGCTTTCTTT.

This clonotype was counted ten times or more. CDR3 residues: CASSPTGESYGYTF. CDR3 sequence (DNA): TGTGCCAGCAGCCCCACAGGGGAATCCTATGGCTACACCTTC. The rearrangement joins TRBV7-2 to TRBJ1-2, with 7 bases aligning to TRBD1. The length of the CDR3 is 14 residues. The V segment lost 5 bases and the J segment 4 bases; nucleotides outside the gene matches: 7. Germline values: CDR1 SGHTA, CDR2 FQGNSA.

This clonotype was seen at least ten times. This chain connects TRBV2 to TRBJ2-2; no clear D gene. This CDR3 region has 13 residues. The V end lost 6 bases, the J end lost 1 base, and 6 bases lay between the germline ends. CDR1 is SNHLY, CDR2 FYNNEI, per germline. CDR3 bases: TGTGCCAGCAGCTGGAGGAACACCGGGGAGCTGTTTTTT. Amino acid sequence: CASSWRNTGELFF.

Ten or more counts support this clonotype. The chain couples TRBV7-3 to TRBJ2-3; 10 bases match TRBD2. V lost 5 bases to trimming and J lost 6 bases; unmatched junction nucleotides: 17. This CDR3 contains 18 residues. Germline V CDR1 and CDR2: SGHTA, FQGTGA. The CDR3, as DNA: TGTGCCAGCAGCCCCGGGACTAGCGACTCTCCTAGTAGTGATACGCAGTATTTT. Translated: CASSPGTSDSPSSDTQYF.

This clonotype was seen repeatedly, ten times or more. The chain carries TRBV15 and TRBJ1-6, with a tentative D call TRBD1 (5 bases). Trimming took off 1 base at V and 10 bases at J, with 20 bases between the two ends. Germline CDR1 LNHNV, CDR2 YYDKDF (reference sequence). This CDR3 has 17 residues. The CDR3 loop reads CATSRGAGAMDQSPLHF. As DNA, the CDR3 is TGTGCCACCAGCAGAGGGGCCGGGGCTATGGATCAATCACCCCTCCACTTT. The variable domain in full, with the rest retrieved from reference TRBV15 and TRBJ1-6, is DAMVIQNPRYQVTQFGKPVTLSCSQTLNHNVMYWYQQKSSQAPKLLFHYYDKDFNNEADTPDNFQSRRPNTSFCFLDIRSPGLGDTAMYLCATSRGAGAMDQSPLHFGNGTRLTVT.

This clonotype was found many times. This chain connects TRBV12-3 or TRBV12-4 to TRBJ1-3, with 7 bases identical to TRBD1. After removal of 6 bases from V and 0 bases from J, the junction contained 8 bases not matched to a gene. CDR3 length equals 16 residues. The CDR3 coding sequence is TGTGCCAGCAGGAGACAGGGAGCGGTCTCTGGAAACACCATATATTTT. This codes for CASRRQGAVSGNTIYF.

This clonotype was counted at least ten times. The rearrangement links TRBV27 to TRBJ1-2; 10 positions match TRBD1. The J segment lost 3 bases and the V segment lost 11 bases, leaving 3 bases of the junction unmatched. CDR1 and CDR2 (germline): MNHEY, SMNVEV (reference sequence). The CDR3 has 12 residues. The CDR3 nucleotides read TGTGCCCCGGGGACAGGGGACTATGGCTACACCTTC. It yields the protein CAPGTGDYGYTF.

This clonotype was seen ten or more times. The V call is TRBV15, the J call TRBJ1-6; no definite D call. This CDR3 has 12 residues. V lost 5 bases and J 7 bases, leaving 6 bases between the germline ends. Germline CDR1 reads LNHNV; CDR2 reads YYDKDF (reference sequence). The CDR3 is CATSAPNSPLHF. The CDR3 nucleotides read TGTGCCACCAGCGCTCCAAATTCACCCCTCCACTTT. The full variable domain, in which reference TRBV15 and TRBJ1-6 provide the parts outside the CDR3, is DAMVIQNPRYQVTQFGKPVTLSCSQTLNHNVMYWYQQKSSQAPKLLFHYYDKDFNNEADTPDNFQSRRPNTSFCFLDIRSPGLGDTAMYLCATSAPNSPLHFGNGTRLTVT.

A few counts support this clonotype. The V call is TRBV11-3, the J call TRBJ1-1; D is unclear. The CDR3 length is 13 residues. V lost 1 base and J lost 3, with 6 bases in between. Germline V gives CDR1 SGHNT, CDR2 YENEEA. CDR3 loop: CASSLVRDTEAFF. The CDR3 region has the DNA TGTGCCAGCAGCTTAGTAAGGGACACTGAAGCTTTCTTT.

This clonotype was counted ten times or more. The V call is TRBV6-2 or TRBV6-3, the J call TRBJ2-7; 8 nucleotides line up with TRBD1. The CDR3 covers 14 residues. The germline V gene has CDR1 MNHEY and CDR2 SVGEGT. V dropped 6 bases and J dropped 5; count of bases not matched to a gene: 9. Here the CDR3 reads CASSPTGAMHEQYF. The CDR3 DNA reads TGTGCCAGCAGCCCGACAGGGGCTATGCACGAGCAGTACTTC.

V is TRBV24-1 and J is TRBJ1-5; D ambiguous. This CDR3 has 13 residues. V was pared by 5 bases and J by 2 bases, with 6 bases between. Germline CDR1 and CDR2: KGHDR and SFDVKD. CDR3 DNA: TGTGCCACCAGTGCTGTCCGCAATCAGCCCCAGCATTTT. Its translation: CATSAVRNQPQHF.

The chain recombines TRBV28 with TRBJ2-5; the D is unclear. This CDR3 spans 13 amino acids. The V end lost 2 bases, the J end lost 2 bases, and 6 bases lay between the germline ends. Germline V gives CDR1 MDHEN, CDR2 SYDVKM. The CDR3 loop reads CASSLGIQETQYF. The CDR3 bases are TGTGCCAGCAGTTTAGGGATTCAAGAGACCCAGTACTTC.

This chain connects TRBV10-3 to TRBJ2-7, with 7 bases aligning to TRBD2. The CDR3 covers 13 residues. Germline V gene sequence: CDR1 ENHRY, CDR2 SYGVKD. With 0 bases clipped from V and 6 bases from J, the junction kept 2 bases outside the gene matches. The CDR3 loop is CAISESGGIEQYF. CDR3 sequence (DNA): TGTGCCATCAGTGAGTCGGGGGGGATCGAGCAGTACTTC.

This clonotype was detected many times. The chain recombines TRBV7-2 with TRBJ2-1; 9 bases are a match to TRBD1. The V gene's germline CDR1 is SGHTA and CDR2 FQGNSA. The CDR3 is 16 residues long. Losses at the gene ends were 1 base for V and 9 bases for J; bases not matched to a gene: 10. The CDR3 DNA sequence: TGTGCCAGCAGCTTAGTAGGGGGGACAGGGAGGGGTGAGCAGTTCTTC. It codes for CASSLVGGTGRGEQFF.

The rearrangement joins TRBV6-1 to TRBJ1-6; D is uncertain. V was pared by 2 bases and J by 4 bases, with 9 bases between. Germline CDR1 and CDR2: MNHNS and SASEGT. The CDR3 sequence is 15 residues long. For the CDR3, the DNA is TGTGCCAGCAGTGAAAATAGGAATTATAATTCACCCCTCCACTTT. Protein product: CASSENRNYNSPLHF.

This clonotype was seen a few times. The genes are TRBV4-1 and TRBJ2-6, with 9 bases identical to TRBD1. The CDR3 contains 18 residues. Per germline, CDR1 MGHRA and CDR2 YSYEKL. V trimming: 5 bases; J trimming: 1 base; junction bases outside the gene matches: 9. CDR3: CASSSTGGRGSGANVLTF. The CDR3 bases are TGCGCCAGCAGCTCAACAGGGGGCCGTGGGTCTGGGGCCAACGTCCTGACTTTC.

At least ten counts were recorded for this clonotype. The chain carries TRBV28 and TRBJ1-3; D is possibly TRBD1 (5 bases). Germline V gene data show CDR1 as MDHEN and CDR2 as SYDVKM. The CDR3 consists of 15 residues. The V gene lost 5 bases and the J gene lost 4 bases, with 15 bases spanning the gap. The CDR3 region has the DNA TGTGCCAGCAGTCCCCCCCGCGGGGACGGAAACACCATATATTTT. This gives the protein CASSPPRGDGNTIYF.